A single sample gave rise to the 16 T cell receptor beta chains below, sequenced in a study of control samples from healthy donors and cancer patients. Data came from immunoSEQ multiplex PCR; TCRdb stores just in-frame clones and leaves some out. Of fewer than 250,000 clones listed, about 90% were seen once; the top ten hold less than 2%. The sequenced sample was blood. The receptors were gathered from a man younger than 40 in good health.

CDR3 DNA sequence: TGTGCCAGCAGTTTAGGGGTGGGCTACACCTTC. This encodes CASSLGVGYTF. V gene TRBV12-3 or TRBV12-4 combines with J gene TRBJ1-2; D unresolved. Trimming took 1 base from V and 8 from J, leaving 5 bases between them. CDR3 length: 11 residues.

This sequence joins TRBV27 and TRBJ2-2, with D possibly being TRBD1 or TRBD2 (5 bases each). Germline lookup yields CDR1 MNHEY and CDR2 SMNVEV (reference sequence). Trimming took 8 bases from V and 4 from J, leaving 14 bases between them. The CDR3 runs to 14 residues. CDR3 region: CASARDRGTGELFF. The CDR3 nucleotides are TGTGCCAGCGCGAGGGACCGGGGCACCGGGGAGCTGTTTTTT.

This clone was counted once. The CDR3 protein is CASSIYETGRNEQFF. The CDR3, as DNA: TGTGCCAGTAGTATCTACGAGACAGGTAGGAATGAGCAGTTCTTC. The V and J genes are TRBV19 and TRBJ2-1; a possible D gene is TRBD1 (6 bases). V dropped 3 bases and J dropped 7 bases, with 16 bases sitting between them. Germline V lookup: CDR1 LNHDA, CDR2 SQIVND (reference sequence). There are 15 residues in the CDR3.

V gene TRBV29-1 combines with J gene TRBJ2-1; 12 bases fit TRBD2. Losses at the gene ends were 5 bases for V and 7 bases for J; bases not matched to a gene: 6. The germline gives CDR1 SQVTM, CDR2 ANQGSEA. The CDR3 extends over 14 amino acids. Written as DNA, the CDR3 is TGCAGCGTTTCTAGCGGGGGGGCTTGGAATGAGCAGTTCTTC. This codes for CSVSSGGAWNEQFF.

The CDR3 loop reads CASSNIYGYTF. CDR3 nucleotides: TGTGCCAGCAGTAATATCTATGGCTACACCTTC. The chain couples TRBV6-5 to TRBJ1-2; D not certain. Germline CDR1 is MNHEY and CDR2 is SVGAGI. CDR3 length: 11 amino acids. Trimming took off 5 bases at V and 4 bases at J, with 5 bases between the two ends.

CDR3 DNA sequence: TGTGCCACCAGTGAAAACAACCAAGAGACCCAGTACTTC. Translated, it gives CATSENNQETQYF. V usage is TRBV24-1 and J usage is TRBJ2-5, with D hard to call. Between the trimmed V and J ends, which lost 4 bases and 0 bases, there was a span of 5 bases. Germline V gene lookup returns CDR1 KGHDR and CDR2 SFDVKD. This CDR3 comprises 13 residues.

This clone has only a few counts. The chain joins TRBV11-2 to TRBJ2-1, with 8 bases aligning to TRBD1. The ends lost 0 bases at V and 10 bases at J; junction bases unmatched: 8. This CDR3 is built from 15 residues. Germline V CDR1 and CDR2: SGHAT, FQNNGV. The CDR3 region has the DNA TGTGCCAGCAGCTTAGATCGGACAGGGTCGGGAGAGCAGTTCTTC. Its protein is CASSLDRTGSGEQFF.

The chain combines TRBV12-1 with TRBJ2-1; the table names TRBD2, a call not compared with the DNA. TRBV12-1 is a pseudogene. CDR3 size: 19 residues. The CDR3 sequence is CASSSSGLAGRSSYNEQFF. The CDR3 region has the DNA TGTGCCAGCAGCTCCTCGGGACTAGCGGGGAGAAGCTCCTACAATGAGCAGTTCTTC.

The CDR3 loop reads CASSPTSGGEGTGELFF. The CDR3 DNA reads as TGCGCCAGCAGCCCAACGTCCGGGGGCGAGGGAACCGGGGAGCTGTTTTTT. The chain recombines TRBV5-1 with TRBJ2-2; either TRBD1 or TRBD2 may supply D (6 bases each). Germline V gene sequence: CDR1 SGHRS, CDR2 YFSETQ. This CDR3 spans 17 amino acids. The V end was cut by 4 bases, the J end by 5 bases, with 21 bases between.

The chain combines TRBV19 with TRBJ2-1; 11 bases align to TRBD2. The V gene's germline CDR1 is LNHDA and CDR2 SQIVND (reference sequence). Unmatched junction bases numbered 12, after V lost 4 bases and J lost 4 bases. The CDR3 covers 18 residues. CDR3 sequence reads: CASSSLLAGDARYNEQFF. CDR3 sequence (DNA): TGTGCCAGTAGTAGCCTACTAGCGGGGGACGCTCGTTACAATGAGCAGTTCTTC. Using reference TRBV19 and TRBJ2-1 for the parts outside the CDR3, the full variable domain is DGGITQSPKYLFRKEGQNVTLSCEQNLNHDAMYWYRQDPGQGLRLIYYSQIVNDFQKGDIAEGYSVSREKKESFPLTVTSAQKNPTAFYLCASSSLLAGDARYNEQFFGPGTRLTVL.

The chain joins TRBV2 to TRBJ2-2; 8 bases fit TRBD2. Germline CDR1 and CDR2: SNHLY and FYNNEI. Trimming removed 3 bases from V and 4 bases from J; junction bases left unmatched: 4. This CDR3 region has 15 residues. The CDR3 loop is CASSDQRGSTGELFF. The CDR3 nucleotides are TGTGCCAGCAGTGACCAGCGGGGGAGCACCGGGGAGCTGTTTTTT.

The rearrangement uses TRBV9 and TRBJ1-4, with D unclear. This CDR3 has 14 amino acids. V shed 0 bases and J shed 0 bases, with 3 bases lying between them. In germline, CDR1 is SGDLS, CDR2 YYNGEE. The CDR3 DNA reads TGTGCCAGCAGCGTAGACACAACTAATGAAAAACTGTTTTTT. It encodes CASSVDTTNEKLFF.

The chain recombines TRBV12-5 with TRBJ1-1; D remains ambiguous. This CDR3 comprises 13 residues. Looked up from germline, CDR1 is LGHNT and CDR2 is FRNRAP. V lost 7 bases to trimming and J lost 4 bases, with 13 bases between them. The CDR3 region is CASALGPATEAFF. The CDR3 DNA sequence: TGTGCTAGTGCGTTGGGTCCGGCCACTGAAGCTTTCTTT.

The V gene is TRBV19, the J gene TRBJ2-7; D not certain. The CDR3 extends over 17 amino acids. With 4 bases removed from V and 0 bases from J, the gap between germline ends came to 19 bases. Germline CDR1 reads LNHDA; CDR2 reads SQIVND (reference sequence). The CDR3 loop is CASSNSPRAASSYEQYF. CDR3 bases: TGTGCCAGTAGTAACTCCCCCCGGGCCGCAAGCTCCTACGAGCAGTACTTC.

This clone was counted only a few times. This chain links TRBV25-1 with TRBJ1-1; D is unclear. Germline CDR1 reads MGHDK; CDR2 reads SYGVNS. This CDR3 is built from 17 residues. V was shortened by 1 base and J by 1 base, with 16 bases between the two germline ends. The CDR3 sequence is CASSEWSVGSGNTEAFF. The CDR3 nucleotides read TGTGCCAGCAGTGAATGGTCAGTAGGGAGTGGGAACACTGAAGCTTTCTTT. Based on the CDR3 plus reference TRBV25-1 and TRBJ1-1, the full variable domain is EADIYQTPRYLVIGTGKKITLECSQTMGHDKMYWYQQDPGMELHLIHYSYGVNSTEKGDLSSESTVSRIRTEHFPLTLESARPSHTSQYLCASSEWSVGSGNTEAFFGQGTRLTVV.

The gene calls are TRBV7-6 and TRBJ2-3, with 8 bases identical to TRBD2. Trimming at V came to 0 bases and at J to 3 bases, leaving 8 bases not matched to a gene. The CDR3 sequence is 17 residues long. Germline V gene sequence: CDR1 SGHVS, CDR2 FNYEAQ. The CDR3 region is CASSLAVGGGRTDTQYF. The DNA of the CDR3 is TGTGCCAGCAGCTTAGCGGTAGGCGGGGGGCGGACAGATACGCAGTATTTT.